The 2 T cell receptor beta chains presented below share a single source sample, sequenced in a study of T cell changes during pregnancy in multiple sclerosis (dated by TCRdb to the late 2010s). The library was obtained by the immunoSEQ multiplex PCR assay. TCRdb retrieved this table from immuneACCESS and kept in-frame rearrangements only. Not all clones are present; in checked studies, unresolved V genes account for under half, and no reason is known for the remainder. The sample yields roughly 84,000 clones; 90% to 95% were counted once. The ten largest clones take up around 1.4% of the sample. Here the sequenced sample was peripheral blood, taken in the third trimester of pregnancy. These receptors came from a female donor in good health, enrolled as a control in a pregnancy study.

V and J are TRBV7-9 and TRBJ2-7, with 9 bases identical to TRBD2. Germline assignment: CDR1 SEHNR and CDR2 FQNEAQ (reference sequence). The CDR3 runs to 16 residues. V lost 0 bases and J lost 4; bases outside the gene matches: 7. Written as DNA, the CDR3 is TGTGCCAGCAGCTTAGCTGATGGACTAGCGACGTACGAGCAGTACTTC. Protein product: CASSLADGLATYEQYF. The full variable domain, its missing parts supplied by reference TRBV7-9 and TRBJ2-7, is DTGVSQNPRHKITKRGQNVTFRCDPISEHNRLYWYRQTLGQGPEFLTYFQNEAQLEKSRLLSDRFSAERPKGSFSTLEIQRTEQGDSAMYLCASSLADGLATYEQYFGPGTRLTVT.

The chain joins TRBV28 to TRBJ2-4; 10 nucleotides match TRBD1. This CDR3 has 15 residues. The V and J ends lost 6 bases and 3 bases, in that order; junction bases with no gene match: 5. The germline V gene encodes CDR1 MDHEN and CDR2 SYDVKM. CDR3 DNA sequence: TGTGCCAGCAGAGGACAGGGGGTCGGCAAAAACATTCAGTACTTC. Translated: CASRGQGVGKNIQYF.